This is a list of T cell receptor beta chains from one sample in a study of cytomegalovirus exposure and HLA in healthy donors. Using immunoSEQ multiplex PCR, the repertoire was profiled, and TCRdb retains in-frame clones only, with some absent. The sample holds approximately 160,000 clones, roughly three quarters seen once. Source material: PBMCs. These receptors all come from a young man in good health and CMV-seropositive. Each CDR3 is given with its conserved first and last residue. The D gene is left open where the match is weak. The listing skips clone size in some rows; elsewhere it reads once, few, many or a size class.

V gene	D gene	clone size	J gene	CDR3 protein	CDR3 DNA
TRBV7-9	.	few	TRBJ2-1	CASSSHLAREVSYNEQFF	TGTGCCAGCAGCTCTCACCTAGCCAGGGAGGTATCCTACAATGAGCAGTTCTTC
TRBV7-2	.	.	TRBJ2-5	CASSLAGRGGETQYF	TGTGCCAGCAGCTTAGCGGGTCGGGGTGGGGAGACCCAGTACTTC
TRBV11-2	TRBD1	.	TRBJ1-2	CASSLAGTGVYGYTF	TGTGCCAGCAGCTTAGCAGGGACAGGGGTCTATGGCTACACCTTC
TRBV15	.	.	TRBJ2-1	CATSRTTRGTSYNEQFF	TGTGCCACCAGCAGAACCACTCGGGGTACCTCCTACAATGAGCAGTTCTTC
TRBV11-2	.	few	TRBJ2-1	CASSLVVTASYNEQFF	TGTGCCAGCAGCTTAGTGGTGACAGCATCATACAATGAGCAGTTCTTC
TRBV25-1	.	.	TRBJ1-6	CASSLEGSPLHF	TGTGCCAGCAGTCTCGAGGGTTCACCCCTCCACTTT
TRBV4-1	.	.	TRBJ2-5	CASGLALRETQYF	TGCGCAAGTGGGCTGGCCCTTCGGGAGACCCAGTACTTC
TRBV5-6	.	once	TRBJ2-2	CASSSIRGSRELFF	TGTGCCAGCAGCAGCATACGGGGGAGCAGGGAGCTGTTTTTT
TRBV2	TRBD1	.	TRBJ2-5	CASSEGLYRGRETQYF	TGTGCCAGCAGTGAAGGATTGTACAGGGGGCGAGAGACCCAGTACTTC
TRBV5-5	TRBD1	.	TRBJ1-4	CASSWDRNEKLFF	TGTGCCAGCAGCTGGGACAGGAATGAAAAACTGTTTTTT
TRBV29-1	.	.	TRBJ2-2	CSVRENTGELFF	TGCAGCGTGCGGGAGAACACCGGGGAGCTGTTTTTT
TRBV14	TRBD1	.	TRBJ1-1	CASSQIYGTGKNTEAFF	TGTGCCAGCAGCCAAATCTACGGGACAGGGAAGAACACTGAAGCTTTCTTT
TRBV6-4	.	.	TRBJ2-2	CASSDSRGRADTGELFF	TGTGCCAGCAGTGACTCAAGGGGAAGGGCGGACACCGGGGAGCTGTTTTTT
TRBV9	.	.	TRBJ1-2	CASSVDPGSRGYTF	TGTGCCAGCAGCGTAGATCCGGGGAGCCGCGGCTACACCTTC
TRBV2	TRBD2	few	TRBJ2-2	CATNSGRVGELFF	TGTGCCACAAATAGCGGGAGGGTCGGGGAGCTGTTTTTT
TRBV27	.	.	TRBJ1-1	CASKLRGGLTEAFF	TGTGCCAGCAAGCTTCGCGGGGGGCTCACTGAAGCTTTCTTT
TRBV6-5	.	.	TRBJ1-2	CASRSSGSYGYTF	TGTGCCAGCAGGTCTTCAGGGTCCTATGGCTACACCTTC
TRBV6-1	TRBD1	.	TRBJ2-1	CASSVPPGQGINEQFF	TGTGCCAGCAGTGTACCACCGGGACAGGGGATCAATGAGCAGTTCTTC